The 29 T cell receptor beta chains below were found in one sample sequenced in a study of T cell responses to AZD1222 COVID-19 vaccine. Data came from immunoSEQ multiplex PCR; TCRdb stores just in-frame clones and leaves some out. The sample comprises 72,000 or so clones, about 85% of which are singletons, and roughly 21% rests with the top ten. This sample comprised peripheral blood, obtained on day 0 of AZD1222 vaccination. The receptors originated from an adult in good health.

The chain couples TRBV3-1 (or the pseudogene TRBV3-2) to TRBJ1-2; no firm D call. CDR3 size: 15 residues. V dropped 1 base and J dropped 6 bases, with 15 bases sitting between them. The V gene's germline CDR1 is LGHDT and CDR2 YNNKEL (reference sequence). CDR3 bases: TGTGCCAGCAGCCAAGCGATAGGGAGGTCAGATGGCTACACCTTC. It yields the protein CASSQAIGRSDGYTF.

CDR3 region: CASRDSWQSSEKLFF. CDR3 sequence (DNA): TGTGCCAGTAGGGACTCTTGGCAGAGCTCTGAAAAACTGTTTTTT. The rearrangement uses TRBV19 and TRBJ1-4; D is undetermined. The V end lost 6 bases, the J end lost 7 bases, and 18 bases lay between the germline ends. This CDR3 region has 15 residues. From germline, CDR1 is LNHDA and CDR2 SQIVND (reference sequence).

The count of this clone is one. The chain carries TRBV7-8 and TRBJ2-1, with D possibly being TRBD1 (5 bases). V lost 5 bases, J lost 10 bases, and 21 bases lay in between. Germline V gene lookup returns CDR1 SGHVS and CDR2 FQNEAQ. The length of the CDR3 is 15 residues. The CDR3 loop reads CASSPTLGAVPEQFF. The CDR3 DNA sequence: TGTGCCAGCAGCCCCACCCTAGGGGCGGTACCGGAGCAGTTCTTC.

The CDR3 is CASSLTGFGQPQHF. As DNA, the CDR3 is TGTGCCAGCAGCCTGACAGGATTCGGTCAGCCCCAGCATTTT. The chain joins TRBV7-9 to TRBJ1-5; tentative D call: TRBD1 (6 bases). The CDR3 contains 14 residues. The V and J ends lost 5 bases and 6 bases respectively, with 14 bases between them. The germline gives CDR1 SEHNR, CDR2 FQNEAQ (reference sequence).

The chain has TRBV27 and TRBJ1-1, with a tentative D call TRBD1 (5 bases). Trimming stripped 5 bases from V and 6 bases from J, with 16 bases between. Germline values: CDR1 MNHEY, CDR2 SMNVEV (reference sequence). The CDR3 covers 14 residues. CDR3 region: CASSLGPVPAEAFF. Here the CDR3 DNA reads TGTGCCAGCAGTCTGGGACCCGTCCCCGCTGAAGCTTTCTTT.

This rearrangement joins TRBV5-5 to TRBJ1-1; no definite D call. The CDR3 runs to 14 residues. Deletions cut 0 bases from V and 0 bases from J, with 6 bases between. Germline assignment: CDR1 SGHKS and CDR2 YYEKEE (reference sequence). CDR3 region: CASSLGPMNTEAFF. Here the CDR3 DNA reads TGTGCCAGCAGCTTGGGACCTATGAACACTGAAGCTTTCTTT. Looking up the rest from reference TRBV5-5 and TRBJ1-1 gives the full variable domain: DAGVTQSPTHLIKTRGQQVTLRCSPISGHKSVSWYQQVLGQGPQFIFQYYEKEERGRGNFPDRFSARQFPNYSSELNVNALLLGDSALYLCASSLGPMNTEAFFGQGTRLTVV.

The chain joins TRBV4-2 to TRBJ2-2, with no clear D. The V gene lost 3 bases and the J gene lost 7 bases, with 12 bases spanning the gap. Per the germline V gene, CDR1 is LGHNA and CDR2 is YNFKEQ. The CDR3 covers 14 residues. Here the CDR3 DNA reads TGTGCCAGCAGCCAGAGAATCTCTGACGGGGAGCTGTTTTTT. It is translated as CASSQRISDGELFF.

CDR3 sequence: CASSLSTGDQPQHF. CDR3 DNA: TGTGCCAGCAGTCTATCGACGGGGGATCAGCCCCAGCATTTT. The chain carries TRBV3-1 (or the pseudogene TRBV3-2) and TRBJ1-5; a weak D match, TRBD1 (5 bases). V lost 6 bases, J lost 5 bases, and 14 bases lay in between. The germline CDR1 and CDR2 sequences are LGHDT and YNNKEL (reference sequence). The CDR3 has 14 amino acids.

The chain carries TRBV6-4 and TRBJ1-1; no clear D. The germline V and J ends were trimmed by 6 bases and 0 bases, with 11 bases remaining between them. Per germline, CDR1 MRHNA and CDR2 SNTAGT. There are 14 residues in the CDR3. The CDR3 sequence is CASRTHNLNTEAFF. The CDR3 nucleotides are TGTGCCAGCAGGACCCACAACCTGAACACTGAAGCTTTCTTT.

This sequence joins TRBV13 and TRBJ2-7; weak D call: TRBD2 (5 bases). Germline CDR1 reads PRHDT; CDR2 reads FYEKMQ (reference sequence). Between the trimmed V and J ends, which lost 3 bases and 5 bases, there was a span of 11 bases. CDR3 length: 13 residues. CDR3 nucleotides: TGTGCCAGCAGCTTGCTAGCTTATGACGAGCAGTACTTC. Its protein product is CASSLLAYDEQYF.

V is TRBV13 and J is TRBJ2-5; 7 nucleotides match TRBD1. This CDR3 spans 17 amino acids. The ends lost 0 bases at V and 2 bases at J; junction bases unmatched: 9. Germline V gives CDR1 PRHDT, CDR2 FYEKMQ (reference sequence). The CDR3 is CASSLGANRGVQETQYF. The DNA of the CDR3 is TGTGCCAGCAGCTTAGGGGCGAACAGGGGTGTTCAAGAGACCCAGTACTTC.

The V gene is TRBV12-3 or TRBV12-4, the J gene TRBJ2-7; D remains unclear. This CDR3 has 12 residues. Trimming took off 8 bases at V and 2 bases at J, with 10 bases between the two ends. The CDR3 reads CASGQDPYEQYF. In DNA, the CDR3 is TGTGCCAGCGGTCAGGACCCCTACGAGCAGTACTTC.

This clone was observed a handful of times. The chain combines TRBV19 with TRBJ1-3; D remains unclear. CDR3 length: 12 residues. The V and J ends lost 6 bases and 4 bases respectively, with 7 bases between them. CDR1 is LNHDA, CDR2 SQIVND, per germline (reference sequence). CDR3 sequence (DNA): TGTGCCAGTAGCGCGGAGGGAAACACCATATATTTT. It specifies CASSAEGNTIYF.

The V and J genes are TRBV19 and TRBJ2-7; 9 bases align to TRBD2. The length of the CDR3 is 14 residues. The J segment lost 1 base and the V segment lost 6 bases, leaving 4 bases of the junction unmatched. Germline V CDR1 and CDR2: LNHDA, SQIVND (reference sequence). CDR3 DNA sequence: TGTGCCAGTAGCACTAGCGGGTGGTCCTACGAGCAGTACTTC. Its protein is CASSTSGWSYEQYF. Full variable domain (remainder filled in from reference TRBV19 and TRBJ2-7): DGGITQSPKYLFRKEGQNVTLSCEQNLNHDAMYWYRQDPGQGLRLIYYSQIVNDFQKGDIAEGYSVSREKKESFPLTVTSAQKNPTAFYLCASSTSGWSYEQYFGPGTRLTVT.

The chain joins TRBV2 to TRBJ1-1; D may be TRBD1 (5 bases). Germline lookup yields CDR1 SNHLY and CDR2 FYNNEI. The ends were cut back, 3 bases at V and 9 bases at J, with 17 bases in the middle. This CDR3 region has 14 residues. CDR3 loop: CASSEVRVGGKAFF. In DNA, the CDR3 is TGTGCCAGCAGTGAGGTCAGGGTGGGAGGTAAAGCTTTCTTT.

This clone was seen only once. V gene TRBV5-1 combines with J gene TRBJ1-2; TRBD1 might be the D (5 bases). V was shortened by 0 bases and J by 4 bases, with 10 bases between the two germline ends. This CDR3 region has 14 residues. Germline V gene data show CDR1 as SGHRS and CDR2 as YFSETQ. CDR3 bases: TGCGCCAGCAGCTTGGGAAGTGGGGCCTATGGCTACACCTTC. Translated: CASSLGSGAYGYTF.

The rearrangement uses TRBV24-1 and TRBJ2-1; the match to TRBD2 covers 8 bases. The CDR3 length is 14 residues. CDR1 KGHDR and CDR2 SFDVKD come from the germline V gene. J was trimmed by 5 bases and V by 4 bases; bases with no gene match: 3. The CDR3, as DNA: TGTGCCACCAGTGACCCAGCGGGGGACAATGAGCAGTTCTTC. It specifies CATSDPAGDNEQFF.

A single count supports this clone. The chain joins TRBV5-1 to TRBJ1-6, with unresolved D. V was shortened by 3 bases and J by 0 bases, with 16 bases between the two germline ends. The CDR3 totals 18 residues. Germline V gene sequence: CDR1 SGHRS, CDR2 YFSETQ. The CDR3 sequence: CASSYTDSISSYNSPLHF. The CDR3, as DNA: TGCGCCAGCAGCTATACGGACTCCATCAGCTCCTATAATTCACCCCTCCACTTT.

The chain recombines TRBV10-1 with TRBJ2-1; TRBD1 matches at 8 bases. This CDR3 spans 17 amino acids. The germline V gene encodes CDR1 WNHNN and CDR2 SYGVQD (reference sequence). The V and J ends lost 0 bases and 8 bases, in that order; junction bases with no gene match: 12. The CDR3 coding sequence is TGCGCCAGCAGTGAGTCGCTGGGACAGGCCCCGCGGGATGAGCAGTTCTTC. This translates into CASSESLGQAPRDEQFF.

The CDR3 nucleotides read TGTGCCAGCAGTTACGGGACGGCACTTAATTCACCCCTCCACTTT. It encodes CASSYGTALNSPLHF. The chain recombines TRBV6-5 with TRBJ1-6; D might be TRBD1 (5 bases). The CDR3 loop spans 15 amino acids. V lost 2 bases to trimming and J lost 6 bases, with 11 bases between them. Germline values: CDR1 MNHEY, CDR2 SVGAGI.

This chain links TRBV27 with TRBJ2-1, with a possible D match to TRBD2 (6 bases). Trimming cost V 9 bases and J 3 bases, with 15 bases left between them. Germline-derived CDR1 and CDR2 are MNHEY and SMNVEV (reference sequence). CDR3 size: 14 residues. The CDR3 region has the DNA TGTGCCAGTTTTGGAGCGGGTTACTACAATGAGCAGTTCTTC. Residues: CASFGAGYYNEQFF.

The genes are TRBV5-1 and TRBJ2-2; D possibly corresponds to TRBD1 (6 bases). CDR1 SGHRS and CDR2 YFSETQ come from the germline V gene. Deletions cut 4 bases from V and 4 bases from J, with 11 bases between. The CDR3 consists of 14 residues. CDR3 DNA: TGCGCCAGCAGCCGCGAGACAGGCACCGGGGAGCTGTTTTTT. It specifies CASSRETGTGELFF.

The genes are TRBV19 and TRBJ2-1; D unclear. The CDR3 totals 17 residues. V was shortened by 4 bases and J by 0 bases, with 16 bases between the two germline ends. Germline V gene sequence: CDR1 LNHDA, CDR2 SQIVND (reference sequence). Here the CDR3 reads CASSSMGLKSSYNEQFF. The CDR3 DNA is TGTGCCAGTAGTAGTATGGGGTTGAAGAGCTCCTACAATGAGCAGTTCTTC.

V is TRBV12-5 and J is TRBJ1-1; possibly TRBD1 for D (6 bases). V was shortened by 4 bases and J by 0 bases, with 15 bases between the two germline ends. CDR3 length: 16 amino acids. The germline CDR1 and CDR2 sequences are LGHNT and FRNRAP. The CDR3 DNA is TGTGCTAGTGGTTGGGCCCCGACAGGTTTGAACACTGAAGCTTTCTTT. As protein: CASGWAPTGLNTEAFF.

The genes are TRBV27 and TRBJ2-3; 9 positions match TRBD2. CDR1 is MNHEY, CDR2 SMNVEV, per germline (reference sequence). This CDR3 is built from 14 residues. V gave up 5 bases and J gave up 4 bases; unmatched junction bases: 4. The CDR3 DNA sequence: TGTGCCAGCAGTCCCGGGACTAGCCCAGATACGCAGTATTTT. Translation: CASSPGTSPDTQYF.

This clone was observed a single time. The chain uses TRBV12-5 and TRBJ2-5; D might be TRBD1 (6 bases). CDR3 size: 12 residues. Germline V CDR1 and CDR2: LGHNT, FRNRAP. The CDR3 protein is CASRGYQETQYF. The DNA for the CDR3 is TGTGCCTCGAGGGGGTACCAAGAGACCCAGTACTTC.

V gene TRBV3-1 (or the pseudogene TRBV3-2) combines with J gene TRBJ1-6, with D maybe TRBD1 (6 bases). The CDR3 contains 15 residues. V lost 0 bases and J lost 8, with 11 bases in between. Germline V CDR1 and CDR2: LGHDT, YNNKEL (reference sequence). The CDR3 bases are TGTGCCAGCAGCCAAGATCCAGGGGCCGATTCACCCCTCCACTTT. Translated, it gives CASSQDPGADSPLHF.

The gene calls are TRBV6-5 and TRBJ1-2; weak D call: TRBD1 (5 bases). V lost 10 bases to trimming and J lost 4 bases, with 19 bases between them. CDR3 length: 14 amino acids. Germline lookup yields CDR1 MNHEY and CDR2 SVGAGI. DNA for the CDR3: TGTGCCACCTTTGGCAGGGAGGTCGGCTATGGCTACACCTTC. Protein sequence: CATFGREVGYGYTF.

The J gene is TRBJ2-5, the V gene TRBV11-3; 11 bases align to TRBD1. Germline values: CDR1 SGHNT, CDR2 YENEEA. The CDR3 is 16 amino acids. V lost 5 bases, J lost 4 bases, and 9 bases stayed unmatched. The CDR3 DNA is TGTGCCAGCAGCCTTACCGGGACAGGGGGAAGAGAGACCCAGTACTTC. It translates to CASSLTGTGGRETQYF. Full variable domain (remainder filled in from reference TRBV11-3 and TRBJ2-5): EAGVVQSPRYKIIEKKQPVAFWCNPISGHNTLYWYLQNLGQGPELLIRYENEEAVDDSQLPKDRFSAERLKGVDSTLKIQPAELGDSAVYLCASSLTGTGGRETQYFGPGTRLLVL.